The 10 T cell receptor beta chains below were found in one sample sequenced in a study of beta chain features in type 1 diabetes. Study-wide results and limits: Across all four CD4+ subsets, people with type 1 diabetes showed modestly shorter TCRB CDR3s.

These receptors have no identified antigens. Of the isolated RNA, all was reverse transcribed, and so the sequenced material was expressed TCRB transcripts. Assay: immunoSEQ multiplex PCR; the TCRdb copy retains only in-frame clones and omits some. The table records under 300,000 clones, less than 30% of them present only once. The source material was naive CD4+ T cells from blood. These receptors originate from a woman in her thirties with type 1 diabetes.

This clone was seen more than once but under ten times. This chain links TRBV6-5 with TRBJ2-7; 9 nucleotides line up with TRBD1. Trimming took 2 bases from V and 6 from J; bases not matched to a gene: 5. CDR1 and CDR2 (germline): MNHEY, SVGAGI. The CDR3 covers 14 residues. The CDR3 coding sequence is TGTGCCAGCAGTTACCAGGGGACAGGGATCGAGCAGTACTTC. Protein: CASSYQGTGIEQYF.

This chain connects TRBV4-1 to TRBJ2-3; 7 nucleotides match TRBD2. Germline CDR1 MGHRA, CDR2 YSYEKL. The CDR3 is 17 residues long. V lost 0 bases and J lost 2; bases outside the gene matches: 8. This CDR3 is CASSQEEASGNTDTQYF. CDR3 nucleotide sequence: TGCGCCAGCAGCCAAGAAGAGGCTAGCGGTAACACAGATACGCAGTATTTT.

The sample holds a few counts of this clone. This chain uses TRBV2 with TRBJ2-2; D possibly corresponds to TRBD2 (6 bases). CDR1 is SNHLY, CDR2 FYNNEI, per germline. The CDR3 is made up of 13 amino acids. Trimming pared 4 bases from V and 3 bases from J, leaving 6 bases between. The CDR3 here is CASSASDTGELFF. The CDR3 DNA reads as TGTGCCAGCAGTGCTAGCGACACCGGGGAGCTGTTTTTT.

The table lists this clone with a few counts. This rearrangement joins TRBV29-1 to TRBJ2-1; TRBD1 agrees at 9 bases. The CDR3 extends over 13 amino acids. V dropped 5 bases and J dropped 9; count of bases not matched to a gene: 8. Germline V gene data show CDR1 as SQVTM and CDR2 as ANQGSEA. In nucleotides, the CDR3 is TGCAGCGTTTCGGGACAGGGATTCAGTGAGCAGTTCTTC. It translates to CSVSGQGFSEQFF.

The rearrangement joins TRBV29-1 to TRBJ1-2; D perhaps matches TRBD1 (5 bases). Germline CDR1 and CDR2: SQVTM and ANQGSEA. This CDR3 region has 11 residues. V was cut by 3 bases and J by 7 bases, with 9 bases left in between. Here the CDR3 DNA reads TGCAGCGTTGACCAGCAGGGTGGCTACACCTTC. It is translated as CSVDQQGGYTF.

The CDR3 here is CSVVRTSGANTGELFF. The CDR3 DNA reads TGCAGCGTTGTCCGGACTAGCGGGGCGAACACCGGGGAGCTGTTTTTT. V is TRBV29-1 and J is TRBJ2-2; 12 bases line up with TRBD2. The J segment lost 0 bases and the V segment lost 4 bases, leaving 3 bases of the junction unmatched. Looked up from germline, CDR1 is SQVTM and CDR2 is ANQGSEA. This CDR3 is 16 amino acids long.

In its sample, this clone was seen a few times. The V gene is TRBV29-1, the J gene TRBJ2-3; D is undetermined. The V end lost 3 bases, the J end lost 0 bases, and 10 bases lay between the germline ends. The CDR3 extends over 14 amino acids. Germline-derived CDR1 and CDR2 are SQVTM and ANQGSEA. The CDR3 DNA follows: TGCAGCGTTGACGCAGTGACTAGCACAGATACGCAGTATTTT. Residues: CSVDAVTSTDTQYF.

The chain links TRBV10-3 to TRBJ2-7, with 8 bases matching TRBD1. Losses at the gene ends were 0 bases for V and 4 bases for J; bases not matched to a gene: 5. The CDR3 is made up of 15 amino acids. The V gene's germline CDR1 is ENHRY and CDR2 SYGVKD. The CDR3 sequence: CAISESAGGGYEQYF. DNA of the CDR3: TGTGCCATCAGTGAGTCGGCAGGGGGCGGATACGAGCAGTACTTC.

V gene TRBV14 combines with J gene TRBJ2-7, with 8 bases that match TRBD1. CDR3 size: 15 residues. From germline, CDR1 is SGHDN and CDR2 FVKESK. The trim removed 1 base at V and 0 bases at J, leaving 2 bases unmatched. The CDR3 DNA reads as TGTGCCAGCAGCCAAGTTACAGGGGGCTCCTACGAGCAGTACTTC. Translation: CASSQVTGGSYEQYF.

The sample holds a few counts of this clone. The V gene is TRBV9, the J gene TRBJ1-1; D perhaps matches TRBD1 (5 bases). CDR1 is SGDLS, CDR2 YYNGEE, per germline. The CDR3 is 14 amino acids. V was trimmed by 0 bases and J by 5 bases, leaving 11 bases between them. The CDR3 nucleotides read TGTGCCAGCAGCGTAGAGCCAGGGCCAACTGAAGCTTTCTTT. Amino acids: CASSVEPGPTEAFF.